This is a list of T cell receptor beta chains from one sample in a study of Ad26.COV2.S vaccination and SARS-CoV-2 variants. Only in-frame clones appear in the TCRdb table, and some are missing; sequencing was by immunoSEQ multiplex PCR. The repertoire holds approximately 300,000 clones, with around four fifths as singletons. The sequencing used peripheral blood, collected in a trial of Ad26.COV2.S vaccine versus placebo. The origin of the receptors is a person aged 18-60 years who received the Ad26.COV2.S COVID-19 vaccine or a placebo. The CDR3 runs from the conserved cysteine through the conserved F or W. A D gene is named only where the DNA matches it firmly. The listing skips clone size in some rows; elsewhere it reads once, few, many or a size class.

D gene	J gene	clone size	CDR3 length	V gene	CDR3 protein	CDR3 DNA
TRBD1	TRBJ2-1	.	14	TRBV5-1	CASSTGASYNEQFF	TGCGCCAGCAGCACAGGGGCCTCCTACAATGAGCAGTTCTTC
.	TRBJ1-2	.	17	TRBV2	CASSEAVGASLNYGYTF	TGTGCCAGCAGTGAAGCGGTGGGCGCTTCCCTAAACTATGGCTACACCTTC
.	TRBJ2-2	.	14	TRBV29-1	CSVGLTANTGELFF	TGCAGCGTTGGCCTGACGGCGAACACCGGGGAGCTGTTTTTT
TRBD1	TRBJ2-7	.	15	TRBV9	CASSPGTGVTYEQYF	TGTGCCAGCAGCCCTGGGACAGGGGTAACCTACGAGCAGTACTTC
.	TRBJ2-3	few	13	TRBV2	CASSEWFADTQYF	TGTGCCAGCAGTGAGTGGTTTGCAGATACGCAGTATTTT
.	TRBJ1-1	once	16	TRBV3-1/TRBV3-2	CASSLKYRIGNTEAFF	TGTGCCAGCAGCCTTAAGTACAGGATTGGGAACACTGAAGCTTTCTTT
.	TRBJ1-1	once	16	TRBV6-5	CASSYKPTPGNTEAFF	TGTGCCAGCAGTTACAAACCTACCCCAGGGAACACTGAAGCTTTCTTT
.	TRBJ1-2	few	13	TRBV15	CATSRDGESGYTF	TGTGCCACCAGCAGAGATGGGGAGTCTGGCTACACCTTC
.	TRBJ1-6	few	16	TRBV3-1/TRBV3-2	CASSQEPQGGDSPLHF	TGTGCCAGCAGCCAAGAGCCCCAGGGCGGAGATTCACCCCTCCACTTT
.	TRBJ1-5	once	15	TRBV19	CASSDRPGYDQPQHF	TGTGCCAGTAGTGACCGCCCGGGGTACGATCAGCCCCAGCATTTT
.	TRBJ2-2	.	18	TRBV19	CASSIDLGGLIPTGELFF	TGTGCCAGTAGTATAGATCTTGGAGGGTTAATACCTACCGGGGAGCTGTTTTTT
TRBD2	TRBJ2-7	.	15	TRBV5-4	CASSLEAGETYEQYF	TGTGCCAGCAGCTTGGAGGCGGGGGAAACCTACGAGCAGTACTTC
.	TRBJ2-5	once	14	TRBV4-1	CASSKTGIQETQYF	TGCGCCAGCAGCAAAACAGGAATCCAAGAGACCCAGTACTTC
.	TRBJ2-7	.	14	TRBV19	CASSRGGGSYEQYF	TGTGCCAGCAGTAGGGGGGGCGGCTCCTACGAGCAGTACTTC
.	TRBJ1-1	few	12	TRBV7-9	CASTRIAEEAFF	TGTGCCAGCACGCGGATAGCAGAAGAAGCTTTCTTT
.	TRBJ1-1	.	16	TRBV5-1	CASTPGGGRPNTEAFF	TGCGCCAGCACCCCTGGAGGGGGACGCCCGAACACTGAAGCTTTCTTT
.	TRBJ2-1	.	11	TRBV5-6	CASSFVGEQFF	TGTGCCAGCAGCTTCGTGGGTGAGCAGTTCTTC
.	TRBJ1-1	.	14	TRBV7-9	CASTPPRGDTEAFF	TGTGCCAGCACTCCCCCGAGGGGTGACACTGAAGCTTTCTTT
.	TRBJ2-7	.	16	TRBV11-2	CASSPQGYPSSYEQYF	TGTGCCAGCAGCCCCCAGGGGTATCCCTCCTCCTACGAGCAGTACTTC
.	TRBJ1-2	.	14	TRBV6-5	CASSYRGEAYGYTF	TGTGCCAGCAGTTACCGAGGAGAAGCCTATGGCTACACCTTC
TRBD1	TRBJ2-4	.	15	TRBV18	CASSPEKGGWDIQYF	TGTGCCAGCTCACCGGAAAAAGGGGGCTGGGACATTCAGTACTTC
TRBD1	TRBJ2-2	.	14	TRBV19	CASSTTGGTGELFF	TGTGCCAGTAGTACCACAGGGGGCACCGGGGAGCTGTTTTTT
.	TRBJ2-7	.	10	TRBV20-1	CSARAYEQYF	TGCAGTGCAAGAGCCTACGAGCAGTACTTC